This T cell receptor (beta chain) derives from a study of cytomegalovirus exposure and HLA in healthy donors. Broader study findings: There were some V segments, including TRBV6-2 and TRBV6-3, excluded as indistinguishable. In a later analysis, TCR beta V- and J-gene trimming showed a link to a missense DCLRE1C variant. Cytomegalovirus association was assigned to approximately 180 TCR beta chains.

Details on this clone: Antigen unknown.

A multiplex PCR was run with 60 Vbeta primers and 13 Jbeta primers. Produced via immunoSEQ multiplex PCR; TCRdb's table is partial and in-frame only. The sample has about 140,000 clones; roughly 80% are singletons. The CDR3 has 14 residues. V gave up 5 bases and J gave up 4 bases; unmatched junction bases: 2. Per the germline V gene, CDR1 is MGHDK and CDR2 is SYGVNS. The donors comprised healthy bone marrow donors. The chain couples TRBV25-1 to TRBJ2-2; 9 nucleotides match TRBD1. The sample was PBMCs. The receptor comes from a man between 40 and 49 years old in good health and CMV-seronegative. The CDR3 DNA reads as TGTGCCAGCAGTCAGACAGGGGGCACCGGGGAGCTGTTTTTT. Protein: CASSQTGGTGELFF.